These 16 T cell receptor beta chains were all obtained from the same sample, sequenced in a study of blood T cell repertoires in COVID-19. The data were produced by immunoSEQ multiplex PCR, yet TCRdb's version contains in-frame clones alone and is incomplete. The sample records roughly 170,000 clones, about 85% being singletons. Sequenced: peripheral blood. These receptors were taken from a man aged 60 to 69 who had recovered from COVID-19.

In the case of this clone: The junction departs from germline at one end; a sequencing error may be responsible. The rearrangement links TRBV7-7 to TRBJ2-1; perhaps TRBD2 as D (5 bases). The length of the CDR3 is 15 residues. Germline assignment: CDR1 SSHAT and CDR2 FNYEAQ (reference sequence). This chain's CDR3 is CASSLGVSSYNEQFF. The CDR3 DNA follows: TGTGCTAGCAGCTTGGGAGTTTCCTCCTACAATGAGCAGTTCTTC.

Details on this clone: The junction does not match germline at one end; this may be a read error. The chain joins TRBV3-1 (or the pseudogene TRBV3-2) to TRBJ2-6; D may be TRBD1 (6 bases). The germline V gene encodes CDR1 LGHDT and CDR2 YNNKEL (reference sequence). The CDR3 has 16 amino acids. This CDR3 is CASNQEQGSGANVLTF. Written as DNA, the CDR3 is TGTGCCAGCAACCAAGAACAGGGCTCTGGGGCCAACGTCCTGACTTTC.

The chain uses TRBV5-1 and TRBJ1-3, with D hard to call. Trimming took 4 bases from V and 2 from J, leaving 13 bases between them. Looked up from germline, CDR1 is SGHRS and CDR2 is YFSETQ. This CDR3 has 15 amino acids. The CDR3 loop is CASSPSGSPGNTIYF. Written as DNA, the CDR3 is TGCGCCAGCAGCCCGAGCGGTAGCCCTGGAAACACCATATATTTT.

The V gene is TRBV5-4, the J gene TRBJ1-2; 7 nucleotides agree with TRBD1. The V gene end was trimmed by 3 bases and the J gene end by 7 bases; junction bases not matched to a gene: 12. This CDR3 has 15 amino acids. Germline V gives CDR1 SGHNT, CDR2 YYREEE (reference sequence). Here the CDR3 DNA reads TGTGCCAGCAGCTCTCCGGAGGACAGGCGGACTGGCTACACCTTC. Its translation is CASSSPEDRRTGYTF.

The CDR3 region has the DNA TGTGCCAGCTCCCTTATAGAGGTACAGGCCGGGCCCCTCACTGAAGCTTTCTTT. It specifies CASSLIEVQAGPLTEAFF. The J gene is TRBJ1-1, the V gene TRBV18; TRBD1 is a possible D gene (5 bases). This CDR3 region has 18 residues. V lost 6 bases, J lost 4 bases, and 27 bases lay in between. CDR1 is KGHSH and CDR2 is LQKENI in the germline V gene. Full variable domain (rest looked up from reference TRBV18 and TRBJ1-1): NAGVMQNPRHLVRRRGQEARLRCSPMKGHSHVYWYRQLPEEGLKFMVYLQKENIIDESGMPKERFSAEFPKEGPSILRIQQVVRGDSAAYFCASSLIEVQAGPLTEAFFGQGTRLTVV.

The chain couples TRBV2 to TRBJ1-2; 7 bases are shared with TRBD1. Trimming cost V 6 bases and J 4 bases; bases outside gene matches: 8. The CDR3 contains 14 residues. Looked up from germline, CDR1 is SNHLY and CDR2 is FYNNEI. CDR3 DNA: TGTGCCAGCAGGGGGGACAGTCCTCCCTATGGCTACACCTTC. Its translation: CASRGDSPPYGYTF.

This rearrangement joins TRBV10-2 to TRBJ1-4, with 7 nucleotides matching TRBD1. With V trimmed by 6 bases and J by 5 bases, 6 bases remained unmatched. The length of the CDR3 is 14 residues. Germline lookup yields CDR1 WSHSY and CDR2 SAAADI. The CDR3 DNA follows: TGCGCCAGCAGACCGGGACAGCCGAATGAAAAACTGTTTTTT. Translation gives CASRPGQPNEKLFF.

DNA for the CDR3: TGTGCCAGCAGTTTCGGGACAGGGCGAGCGGAGACCCAGTACTTC. Its translation is CASSFGTGRAETQYF. This chain joins TRBV27 and TRBJ2-5; 9 bases fit TRBD1. The CDR3 has 15 amino acids. Germline CDR1 is MNHEY and CDR2 is SMNVEV (reference sequence). The trim removed 3 bases at V and 5 bases at J, leaving 7 bases unmatched.

In this sample, this clone turned up once. The V call is TRBV6-2 or TRBV6-3, the J call TRBJ1-1; D is uncertain. Germline lookup yields CDR1 MNHEY and CDR2 SVGEGT. V lost 2 bases, J lost 5 bases, and 9 bases lay in between. The CDR3 sequence is 13 residues long. In nucleotides, the CDR3 is TGTGCCAGCAGTTACCTAAAGGAGACTGAAGCTTTCTTT. The encoded protein is CASSYLKETEAFF.

The gene calls are TRBV6-4 and TRBJ1-1; weak D call: TRBD1 (6 bases). Germline assignment: CDR1 MRHNA and CDR2 SNTAGT. CDR3 length: 14 amino acids. With 6 bases removed from V and 0 bases from J, the gap between germline ends came to 11 bases. The CDR3 sequence: CASSKTGMNTEAFF. In DNA form, the CDR3 reads TGTGCCAGCAGCAAAACAGGGATGAACACTGAAGCTTTCTTT.

The chain combines TRBV6-2 or TRBV6-3 with TRBJ2-7; D remains ambiguous. Trimming shortened V by 2 bases and J by 3 bases, and 5 bases separated the two germline ends. Germline V gene lookup returns CDR1 MNHEY and CDR2 SVGEGT. The CDR3 totals 12 residues. The CDR3, as DNA: TGTGCCAGCAGTTACAGAGACTACGAGCAGTACTTC. Its translation: CASSYRDYEQYF.

The CDR3 DNA is TGTGCCACCAGCAGAGACTCGGGTCAGCCCCAGCATTTT. It specifies CATSRDSGQPQHF. The chain is built from TRBV15 and TRBJ1-5; no definite D call. The germline gives CDR1 LNHNV, CDR2 YYDKDF (reference sequence). Trimming took 0 bases from V and 6 from J, leaving 6 bases between them. This CDR3 comprises 13 residues.

The V call is TRBV7-9, the J call TRBJ2-3; TRBD1 matches at 7 bases. This CDR3 region has 16 residues. J gave up 1 base and V 1 base, and 5 bases lay outside the gene matches. Germline-derived CDR1 and CDR2 are SEHNR and FQNEAQ (reference sequence). CDR3 in amino acids: CASSLGTGARTDTQYF. In DNA, the CDR3 is TGTGCCAGCAGCTTAGGAACAGGGGCCCGCACAGATACGCAGTATTTT.

The rearrangement uses TRBV3-1 (or the pseudogene TRBV3-2) and TRBJ2-7; possibly TRBD1 for D (6 bases). Between the trimmed V and J ends, which lost 0 bases and 9 bases, there was a span of 12 bases. Germline loops: CDR1 LGHDT, CDR2 YNNKEL (reference sequence). The CDR3 has 13 residues. The CDR3 nucleotides are TGTGCCAGCAGCCAAGATGACCGAGGGGGGCAGTACTTC. Its translation is CASSQDDRGGQYF.

This rearrangement joins TRBV5-4 to TRBJ2-3, with TRBD2 identical over 13 bases. The CDR3 consists of 16 residues. V trimming: 2 bases; J trimming: 5 bases; junction bases outside the gene matches: 5. CDR1 is SGHNT and CDR2 is YYREEE in the germline V gene (reference sequence). The CDR3 DNA reads TGTGCCAGCAGCTTTACTAGCGGGGGGGCAGAAGATACGCAGTATTTT. Its translation: CASSFTSGGAEDTQYF.

The V gene is TRBV3-1 (or the pseudogene TRBV3-2), the J gene TRBJ2-5; D unresolved. V lost 8 bases to trimming and J lost 4 bases, with 5 bases between them. Per the germline V gene, CDR1 is LGHDT and CDR2 is YNNKEL (reference sequence). The length of the CDR3 is 10 residues. The chain's CDR3 is CASSRETQYF. The CDR3 region has the DNA TGTGCCAGCTCCAGAGAGACCCAGTACTTC.